The clone carrying this TCR beta chain was detected many times. TCRdb re-called the 5' RACE reads through MiXCR, storing one row per CDR3 protein. The profile shows approximately 130,000 distinct CDR3 sequences, about an eighth of them singletons. This entry comes from a study of CD8 T cells in ankylosing spondylitis. Sequencing was performed on blood, either unsorted or a sorted T cell fraction (not recorded which). The clonotype originates from a female donor with ankylosing spondylitis or in good health (not recorded which).

The CDR3 reads CASSFEGGRVTEAFF. CDR3 in DNA: TGTGCCAGCAGTTTTGAGGGGGGGAGGGTCACTGAAGCTTTCTTT. The chain recombines TRBV12-3 or TRBV12-4 with TRBJ1-1; a weak D match, TRBD1 (6 bases). Trimming took 3 bases from V and 4 from J, leaving 15 bases between them. The CDR3 runs to 15 residues.